These 5 T cell receptor beta chains share one sample of origin, sequenced in a study of cytomegalovirus exposure and HLA in healthy donors. The PCR contained 60 Vbeta and 13 Jbeta primers. Profiling relied on immunoSEQ multiplex PCR, and the TCRdb table lists in-frame clones only, not all of them. The data contain about 130,000 clones, around 82% of them singletons. The source material was PBMCs. The receptors originated from a female donor in good health and CMV-seronegative.

This clone occurred once. The genes are TRBV28 and TRBJ1-4; TRBD1 agrees at 9 bases. J lost 7 bases, V lost 5 bases, and 8 bases had no gene match. Germline loops: CDR1 MDHEN, CDR2 SYDVKM. This CDR3 is built from 15 residues. The CDR3: CASSRDRVSGEKLFF. CDR3 nucleotide sequence: TGTGCCAGCAGTAGGGACAGGGTTTCAGGTGAAAAACTGTTTTTT.

The V gene is TRBV1, the J gene TRBJ2-7; the table calls TRBD2, which could not be checked here. TRBV1 is marked as a pseudogene. The CDR3 length is 13 residues. The CDR3 sequence: CTSSHYYPYEQYF. The CDR3 DNA sequence: TGCACCAGCAGCCATTACTATCCCTACGAGCAGTACTTC.

V gene TRBV6-1 combines with J gene TRBJ2-5; D perhaps matches TRBD2 (5 bases). The J call is in doubt because the DNA end fits TRBJ2-7 better. The CDR3 consists of 14 residues. Germline CDR1 reads MNHNS; CDR2 reads SASEGT. The CDR3 sequence is CASSEIGGHYEQYF. CDR3 bases: TGTGCCAGCAGTGAAATAGGAGGTCACTACGAGCAGTACTTC.

The chain uses TRBV12-5 and TRBJ2-5; no reliable D call. Germline lookup yields CDR1 LGHNT and CDR2 FRNRAP. Trimming removed 2 bases from V and 2 bases from J, with 6 bases in between. The CDR3 runs to 13 residues. CDR3 nucleotide sequence: TGTGCTAGTGGTTTGAGAGAACAAGAGACCCAGTACTTC. As protein: CASGLREQETQYF.

The V call is TRBV6-4, the J call TRBJ1-5; TRBD1 is a possible D gene (5 bases). Germline values: CDR1 MRHNA, CDR2 SNTAGT. V was clipped by 2 bases and J by 3 bases, with 11 bases between them. This CDR3 is 15 amino acids long. The CDR3 reads CASSDPWGPNQPQHF. The CDR3 nucleotides read TGTGCCAGCAGTGACCCCTGGGGCCCCAATCAGCCCCAGCATTTT.